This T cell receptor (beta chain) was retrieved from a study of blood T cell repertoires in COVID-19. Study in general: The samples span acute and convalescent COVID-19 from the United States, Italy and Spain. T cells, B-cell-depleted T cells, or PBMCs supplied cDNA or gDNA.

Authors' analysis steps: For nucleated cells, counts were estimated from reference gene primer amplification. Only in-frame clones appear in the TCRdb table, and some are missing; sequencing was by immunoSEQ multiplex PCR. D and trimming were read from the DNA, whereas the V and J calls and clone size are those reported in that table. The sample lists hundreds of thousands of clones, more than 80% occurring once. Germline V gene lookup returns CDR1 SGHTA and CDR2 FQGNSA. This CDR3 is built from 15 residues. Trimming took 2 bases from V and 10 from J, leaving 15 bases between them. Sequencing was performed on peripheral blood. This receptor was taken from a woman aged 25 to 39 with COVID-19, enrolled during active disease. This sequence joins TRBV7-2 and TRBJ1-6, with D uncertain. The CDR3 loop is CASSLRPYGNSPLHF. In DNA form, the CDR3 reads TGTGCCAGCAGCTTACGTCCGTACGGGAACTCACCCCTCCACTTT.